One sample yielded the 25 T cell receptor beta chains listed below, sequenced in a study of metastatic and nonmetastatic thyroid tumors. TCRdb redid the clone calls on the PCR reads using MiXCR. The data show about 39,000 clones, around 17% seen once. There were no patients who had received any treatment before thyroid surgery. The source material was blood. These receptors came from a female donor with papillary thyroid cancer or a benign thyroid nodule (not recorded which). Some clones in this sample may be carry-over from other donors' samples.

The sample holds a few counts of this clone. In this CDR3 the conserved last residue, phenylalanine or tryptophan, is missing, so a read error is likely. V gene TRBV10-2 combines with J gene TRBJ1-2, with 9 bases aligning to TRBD1. The CDR3 sequence is 15 residues long. Germline lookup yields CDR1 WSHSY and CDR2 SAAADI. As DNA, the CDR3 is TGCGCCAGCATTGAGTCCTCCACAGGGGGCGGGGGCTACACCTCC. This sequence encodes CASIESSTGGGGYTS.

This clone was observed a few times. The same CDR3 is also encoded by other DNA sequences in this sample. The chain couples TRBV14 to TRBJ2-7, with 9 bases identical to TRBD1. The germline CDR1 and CDR2 sequences are SGHDN and FVKESK. V shed 4 bases and J 7 bases; nucleotides not matched to a gene: 5. The CDR3 sequence is 13 residues long. The CDR3 DNA is TGTGCCAGCAGCCGGGACAGGGTATATGAGCAGTACTTC. Amino acids: CASSRDRVYEQYF.

The chain employs TRBV2 and TRBJ1-3; D remains ambiguous. V gave up 5 bases and J gave up 0 bases, with 8 bases separating them. The CDR3 runs to 14 residues. The germline V gene encodes CDR1 SNHLY and CDR2 FYNNEI. Written as DNA, the CDR3 is TGTGCCAGCAGTATCGGGCTCTCTGGAAACACCATATATTTT. This translates into CASSIGLSGNTIYF.

The sample holds many counts of this clone. The chain combines TRBV11-3 with TRBJ1-3; TRBD1 matches 8 bases. This CDR3 contains 15 residues. The germline V gene has CDR1 SGHNT and CDR2 YENEEA. Trimming took 3 bases from V and 3 from J; bases not matched to a gene: 4. CDR3 amino acids: CASSFAGGIGNTIYF. The CDR3 DNA reads as TGTGCCAGCAGCTTCGCAGGGGGCATTGGAAACACCATATATTTT.

This clone was picked up a small number of times. The chain couples TRBV9 to TRBJ2-3, with D perhaps matching TRBD1 (5 bases). The CDR3 has 16 residues. V gave up 4 bases and J gave up 4 bases, with 19 bases separating them. Germline CDR1 is SGDLS and CDR2 is YYNGEE. CDR3 sequence (DNA): TGTGCCAGCAGCCCTTCTGTGGGGCGAGGCGCAGATACGCAGTATTTT. Its protein product is CASSPSVGRGADTQYF.

This clone was counted at least ten times. This rearrangement joins TRBV28 to TRBJ2-7; D remains ambiguous. The CDR3 loop spans 13 amino acids. V was clipped by 3 bases and J by 3 bases, with 9 bases between them. Germline assignment: CDR1 MDHEN and CDR2 SYDVKM. The CDR3 nucleotides read TGTGCCAGCAGTTTGGTCGGAGACTACGAGCAGTACTTC. Amino acids: CASSLVGDYEQYF. Combining the CDR3 with reference TRBV28 and TRBJ2-7 gives the whole variable domain DVKVTQSSRYLVKRTGEKVFLECVQDMDHENMFWYRQDPGLGLRLIYFSYDVKMKEKGDIPEGYSVSREKKERFSLILESASTNQTSMYLCASSLVGDYEQYFGPGTRLTVT.

The chain is built from TRBV24-1 and TRBJ1-2; D unresolved. V lost 1 base to trimming and J lost 6 bases, with 11 bases between them. Germline values: CDR1 KGHDR, CDR2 SFDVKD. CDR3 size: 14 residues. Written as DNA, the CDR3 is TGTGCCACCAGTGATTTTTGGCAGGATCATGGCTACACCTTC. Protein sequence: CATSDFWQDHGYTF.

This clone was counted many times. The chain uses TRBV7-3 and TRBJ2-5, with D possibly being TRBD1 (6 bases). V was shortened by 3 bases and J by 5 bases, with 10 bases between the two germline ends. Per the germline V gene, CDR1 is SGHTA and CDR2 is FQGTGA. The CDR3 sequence is 13 residues long. The CDR3: CASSFNRDETQYF. CDR3 coding DNA: TGTGCCAGCAGCTTCAACAGGGATGAGACCCAGTACTTC.

This clone has ten or more counts. V and J are TRBV3-1 and TRBJ1-4; maybe TRBD1 (5 bases). Germline CDR1 and CDR2: LGHDT and YNNKEL (reference sequence). The CDR3 is made up of 14 amino acids. Trimming took off 4 bases at V and 8 bases at J, with 14 bases between the two ends. The CDR3: CASSPRQRWEKLFF. CDR3 sequence (DNA): TGTGCCAGCAGCCCTAGACAGAGGTGGGAAAAACTGTTTTTT.

This clone came up many times. The chain carries TRBV6-1 and TRBJ2-7; 11 bases map to TRBD2. Germline CDR1 reads MNHNS; CDR2 reads SASEGT. This CDR3 is built from 15 residues. V lost 7 bases and J lost 1; bases outside the gene matches: 6. The CDR3 spells CASTQTSGASYEQYF. The CDR3 DNA follows: TGTGCCAGCACCCAGACTAGCGGGGCGTCCTACGAGCAGTACTTC.

Details on this clone: Since a much larger clone is just one base distant, this may be a read error. The chain carries TRBV20-1 and TRBJ1-1; maybe TRBD1 (5 bases). This CDR3 is built from 12 residues. Per the germline V gene, CDR1 is DFQATT and CDR2 is SNEGSKA (reference sequence). CDR3: CIALGPNTEAFF. The CDR3 DNA follows: TGCATTGCTTTGGGACCGAACACTGAAGCTTTCTTT.

This clone was recorded many times. V gene TRBV5-4 combines with J gene TRBJ1-1; a weak D match, TRBD1 (6 bases). The CDR3 sequence is 15 residues long. Germline V gene lookup returns CDR1 SGHNT and CDR2 YYREEE (reference sequence). The V end was cut by 4 bases, the J end by 0 bases, with 13 bases between. CDR3 in DNA: TGTGCCAGCAGCATAGGACAGATCATGAACACTGAAGCTTTCTTT. It specifies CASSIGQIMNTEAFF.

This clone was counted ten times or more. This sequence joins TRBV7-2 and TRBJ2-7; D remains ambiguous. V lost 0 bases to trimming and J lost 0 bases, with 15 bases between them. The CDR3 totals 17 residues. Looked up from germline, CDR1 is SGHTA and CDR2 is FQGNSA. This chain's CDR3 is CASSLAPVRGASYEQYF. Here the CDR3 DNA reads TGTGCCAGCAGCTTAGCGCCGGTTCGAGGAGCCTCCTACGAGCAGTACTTC.

The J gene is TRBJ1-4, the V gene TRBV27, with D perhaps TRBD1 (5 bases). V gave up 3 bases and J gave up 8 bases, with 13 bases separating them. The CDR3 loop spans 14 amino acids. Germline loops: CDR1 MNHEY, CDR2 SMNVEV (reference sequence). Here the CDR3 reads CASSFAGGGEKLFF. CDR3 DNA: TGTGCCAGCAGTTTCGCGGGGGGAGGGGAAAAACTGTTTTTT.

This clone came up once. This chain links TRBV30 with TRBJ1-2; D unresolved. The CDR3 consists of 11 residues. CDR1 is GTSNPN, CDR2 SVGIG, per germline (reference sequence). V was trimmed by 0 bases and J by 4 bases, leaving 3 bases between them. The CDR3 here is CAWSVGYGYTF. CDR3 bases: TGTGCCTGGAGTGTCGGCTATGGCTACACCTTC.

The sample holds many counts of this clone. The V gene is TRBV10-3, the J gene TRBJ1-1; perhaps TRBD1 as D (5 bases). This CDR3 is 12 amino acids long. V lost 7 bases, J lost 1 base, and 7 bases lay in between. Germline V gene lookup returns CDR1 ENHRY and CDR2 SYGVKD. DNA for the CDR3: TGTGCCATCAAGGGGACGAACACTGAAGCTTTCTTT. Protein sequence: CAIKGTNTEAFF.

This clone has only a few counts. The gene calls are TRBV2 and TRBJ2-5, with TRBD2 matching 7 bases. The V gene's germline CDR1 is SNHLY and CDR2 FYNNEI. V was clipped by 6 bases and J by 12 bases; unmatched bases: 13. The length of the CDR3 is 13 residues. CDR3 amino acids: CASRETSLETKYF. The CDR3 coding sequence is TGTGCCAGCAGAGAGACTAGCTTGGAGACAAAGTACTTC.

This clone was seen at least ten times. CDR3 residues: CAWTPPLGQPQHF. The CDR3 DNA is TGTGCCTGGACCCCTCCCCTCGGCCAGCCCCAGCATTTT. This rearrangement joins TRBV30 to TRBJ1-5; D not certain. CDR3 length: 13 residues. Trimming took off 4 bases at V and 7 bases at J, with 14 bases between the two ends. In germline, CDR1 is GTSNPN, CDR2 SVGIG (reference sequence).

The V call is TRBV6-1, the J call TRBJ2-7, with D possibly matching TRBD2 (5 bases). Germline V gene sequence: CDR1 MNHNS, CDR2 SASEGT. With 7 bases removed from V and 0 bases from J, the gap between germline ends came to 10 bases. This CDR3 comprises 13 residues. The CDR3 DNA sequence: TGTGCCAGCAAGGACTCAACCTCCTACGAGCAGTACTTC. Translation: CASKDSTSYEQYF.

This clone showed up just once. Germline and junction disagree at one end, which may indicate a read error. The rearrangement links TRBV11-2 to TRBJ1-1, with D uncertain. CDR1 and CDR2 from the germline V gene are SGHAT and FQNNGV. The CDR3 extends over 16 amino acids. CDR3: CASSVREDGPNAEAFF. The CDR3 region has the DNA TGTGCCAGCAGCGTACGGGAGGACGGCCCGAACGCTGAAGCTTTCTTT. Complete variable domain (other parts from reference TRBV11-2 and TRBJ1-1): EAGVAQSPRYKIIEKRQSVAFWCNPISGHATLYWYQQILGQGPKLLIQFQNNGVVDDSQLPKDRFSAERLKGVDSTLKIQPAKLEDSAVYLCASSVREDGPNAEAFFGQGTRLTVV.

This clone has a count of ten or more. This rearrangement joins TRBV30 to TRBJ1-2; no reliable D call. Germline CDR1 reads GTSNPN; CDR2 reads SVGIG (reference sequence). The V and J ends lost 2 bases and 1 base respectively, with 5 bases between them. The CDR3 sequence is 12 residues long. The CDR3 loop is CAWSFVNYGYTF. The CDR3 DNA sequence: TGTGCCTGGAGTTTCGTTAACTATGGCTACACCTTC.

This clone appeared a few times. The rearrangement uses TRBV10-3 and TRBJ2-2; D is perhaps TRBD1 or TRBD2 (5 bases each). V was clipped by 5 bases and J by 3 bases, with 16 bases between them. The CDR3 has 16 amino acids. Germline CDR1 and CDR2: ENHRY and SYGVKD. CDR3 sequence (DNA): TGTGCCATCAGTAAATCCGGGACCACGGACACCGGGGAGCTGTTTTTT. Translated, it gives CAISKSGTTDTGELFF.

The sample holds many counts of this clone. The J gene is TRBJ2-7, the V gene TRBV11-2; 10 nucleotides match TRBD1. Germline V gene sequence: CDR1 SGHAT, CDR2 FQNNGV. This CDR3 region has 14 residues. Trimming cost V 5 bases and J 5 bases; bases outside gene matches: 6. The CDR3 nucleotides are TGTGCCAGCAGCCGCGACAGGGGGCCTCACGAGCAGTACTTC. Translation: CASSRDRGPHEQYF.

The chain recombines TRBV20-1 with TRBJ2-7; no definite D call. The germline CDR1 and CDR2 sequences are DFQATT and SNEGSKA (reference sequence). The V gene lost 4 bases and the J gene lost 0 bases, with 13 bases spanning the gap. This CDR3 has 14 residues. DNA for the CDR3: TGCAGTGCTACCCCGTTGGGGTTCTCCTACGAGCAGTACTTC. It translates to CSATPLGFSYEQYF.

As for this clone: No conserved phenylalanine or tryptophan is present at the end of the CDR3, so a read error is the likely explanation. The chain recombines TRBV20-1 with TRBJ1-2, with D tentatively TRBD1 (5 bases). This CDR3 contains 13 residues. Germline values: CDR1 DFQATT, CDR2 SNEGSKA (reference sequence). Trimming removed 6 bases at V and 5 bases at J, with 16 bases between. The CDR3 coding sequence is TGCAGTGCGGCAGGGTGGAGGTTTTATGGCTACACCTTA. It encodes CSAAGWRFYGYTL.